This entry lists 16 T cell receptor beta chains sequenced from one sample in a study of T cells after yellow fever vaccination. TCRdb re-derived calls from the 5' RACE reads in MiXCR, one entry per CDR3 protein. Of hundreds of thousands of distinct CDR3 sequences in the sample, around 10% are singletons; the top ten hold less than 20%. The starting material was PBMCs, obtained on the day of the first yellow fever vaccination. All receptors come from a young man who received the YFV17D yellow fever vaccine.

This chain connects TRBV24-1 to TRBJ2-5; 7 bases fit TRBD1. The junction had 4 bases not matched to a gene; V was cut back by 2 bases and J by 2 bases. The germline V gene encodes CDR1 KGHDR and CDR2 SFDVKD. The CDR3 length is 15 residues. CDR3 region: CATSDSGTAQETQYF. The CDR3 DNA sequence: TGTGCCACCAGTGATTCGGGGACAGCTCAAGAGACCCAGTACTTC.

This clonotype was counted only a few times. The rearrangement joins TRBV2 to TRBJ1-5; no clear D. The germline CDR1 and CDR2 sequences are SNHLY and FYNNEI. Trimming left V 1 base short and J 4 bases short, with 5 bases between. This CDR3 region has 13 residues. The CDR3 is CASSEGVNQPQHF. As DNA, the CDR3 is TGTGCCAGCAGTGAAGGCGTTAATCAGCCCCAGCATTTT.

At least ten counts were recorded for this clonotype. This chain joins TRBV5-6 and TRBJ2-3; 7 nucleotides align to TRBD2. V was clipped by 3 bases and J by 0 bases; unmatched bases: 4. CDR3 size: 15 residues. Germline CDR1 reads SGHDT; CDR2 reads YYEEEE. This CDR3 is CASSYGGFSTDTQYF. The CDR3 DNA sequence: TGTGCCAGCAGCTACGGGGGGTTTAGCACAGATACGCAGTATTTT.

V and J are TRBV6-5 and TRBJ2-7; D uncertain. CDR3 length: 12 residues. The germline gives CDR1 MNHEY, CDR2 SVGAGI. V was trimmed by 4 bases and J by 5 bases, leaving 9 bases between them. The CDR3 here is CASSSLSHEQYF. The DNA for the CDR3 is TGTGCCAGCAGTTCGCTTTCCCACGAGCAGTACTTC.

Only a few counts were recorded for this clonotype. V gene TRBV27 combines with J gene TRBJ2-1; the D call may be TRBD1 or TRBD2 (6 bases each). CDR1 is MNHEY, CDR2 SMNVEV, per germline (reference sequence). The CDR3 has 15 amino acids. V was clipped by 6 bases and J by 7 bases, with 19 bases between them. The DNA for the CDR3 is TGTGCCAGCAGCCCACTAGGGCAGGGGAGGAATGAGCAGTTCTTC. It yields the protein CASSPLGQGRNEQFF.

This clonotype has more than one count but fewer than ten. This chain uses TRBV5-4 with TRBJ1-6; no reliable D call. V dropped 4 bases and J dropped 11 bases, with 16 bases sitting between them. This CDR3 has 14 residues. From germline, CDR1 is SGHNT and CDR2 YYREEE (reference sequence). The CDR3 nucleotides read TGTGCCAGCAGCCCGGCCGGGGTAGGGCCACCCCTCCACTTT. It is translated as CASSPAGVGPPLHF.

The CDR3 region has the DNA TGTGCCACCAGTCAAAACACCGGGGAGCTGTTTTTT. It codes for CATSQNTGELFF. The chain recombines TRBV24-1 with TRBJ2-2; D gene uncertain. Trimming cost V 6 bases and J 2 bases, with 3 bases left between them. This CDR3 comprises 12 residues. Germline CDR1 reads KGHDR; CDR2 reads SFDVKD.

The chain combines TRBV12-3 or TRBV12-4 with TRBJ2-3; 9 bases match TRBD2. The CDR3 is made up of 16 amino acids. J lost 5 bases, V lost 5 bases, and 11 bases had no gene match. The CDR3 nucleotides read TGTGCCAGCAGTAGGACCGGGACTAGCATGGGAGATACGCAGTATTTT. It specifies CASSRTGTSMGDTQYF.

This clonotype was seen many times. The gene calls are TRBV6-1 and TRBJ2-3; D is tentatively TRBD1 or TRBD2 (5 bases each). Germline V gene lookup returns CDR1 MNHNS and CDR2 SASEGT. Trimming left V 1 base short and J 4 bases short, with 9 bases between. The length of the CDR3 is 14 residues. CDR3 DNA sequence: TGTGCCAGCAGTGAAGTGGGGACCCCAGATACGCAGTATTTT. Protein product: CASSEVGTPDTQYF.

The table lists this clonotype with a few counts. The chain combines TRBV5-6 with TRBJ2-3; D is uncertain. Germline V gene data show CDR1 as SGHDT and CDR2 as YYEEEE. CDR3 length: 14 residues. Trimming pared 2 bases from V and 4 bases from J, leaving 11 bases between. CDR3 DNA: TGTGCCAGCAGCTTAACGAGGATGGCAGATACGCAGTATTTT. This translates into CASSLTRMADTQYF. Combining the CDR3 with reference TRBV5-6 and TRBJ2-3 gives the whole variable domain DAGVTQSPTHLIKTRGQQVTLRCSPKSGHDTVSWYQQALGQGPQFIFQYYEEEERQRGNFPDRFSGHQFPNYSSELNVNALLLGDSALYLCASSLTRMADTQYFGPGTRLTVL.

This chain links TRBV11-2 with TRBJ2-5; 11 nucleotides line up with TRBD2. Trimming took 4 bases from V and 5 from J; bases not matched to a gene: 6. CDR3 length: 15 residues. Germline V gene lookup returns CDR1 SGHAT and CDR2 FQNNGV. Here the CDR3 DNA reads TGTGCCAGCAGCTCTAATAGCGGGGGGGCGGAGACCCAGTACTTC. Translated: CASSSNSGGAETQYF.

The CDR3 sequence is CSARGELQETQYF. CDR3 in DNA: TGCAGTGCTAGGGGGGAATTACAAGAGACCCAGTACTTC. V gene TRBV20-1 combines with J gene TRBJ2-5; D could derive from TRBD1 or TRBD2 (5 bases each). V gave up 3 bases and J gave up 2 bases, with 10 bases separating them. There are 13 residues in the CDR3. Germline V gives CDR1 DFQATT, CDR2 SNEGSKA (reference sequence).

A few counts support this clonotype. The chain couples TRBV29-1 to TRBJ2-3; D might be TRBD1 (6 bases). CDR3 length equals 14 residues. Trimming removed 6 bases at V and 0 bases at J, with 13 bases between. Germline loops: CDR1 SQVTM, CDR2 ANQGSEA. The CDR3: CSVAGTYSTDTQYF. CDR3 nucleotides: TGCAGCGTGGCCGGGACATACAGCACAGATACGCAGTATTTT.

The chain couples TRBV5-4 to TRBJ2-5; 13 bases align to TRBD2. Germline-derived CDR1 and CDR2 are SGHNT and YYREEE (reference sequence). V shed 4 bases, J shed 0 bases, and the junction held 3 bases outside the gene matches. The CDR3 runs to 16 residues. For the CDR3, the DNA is TGTGCCAGCAGCGGACTAGCGGGAGCCTACCAAGAGACCCAGTACTTC. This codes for CASSGLAGAYQETQYF.

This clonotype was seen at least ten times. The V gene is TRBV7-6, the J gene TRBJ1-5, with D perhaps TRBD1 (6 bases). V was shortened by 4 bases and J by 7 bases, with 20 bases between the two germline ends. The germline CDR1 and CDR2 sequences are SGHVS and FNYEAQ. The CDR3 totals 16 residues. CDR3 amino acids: CASSSQPTMGGQPQHF. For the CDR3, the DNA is TGTGCCAGCAGCTCCCAGCCAACTATGGGGGGCCAGCCCCAGCATTTT.

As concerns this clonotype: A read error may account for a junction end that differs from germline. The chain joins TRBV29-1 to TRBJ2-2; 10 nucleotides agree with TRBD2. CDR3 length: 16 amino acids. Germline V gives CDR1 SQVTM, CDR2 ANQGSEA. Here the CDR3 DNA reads TGCAGCGTTGGGGCTAGCGGGGGTGTAAACACCTGGGAGCTGTTTTTT. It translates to CSVGASGGVNTWELFF.